This T cell receptor beta chain was sequenced in a study of blood T cell repertoires in COVID-19. Overall study context: T cells, B-cell-depleted T cells, or PBMCs supplied cDNA or gDNA.

Authors' analysis steps: Using reference gene primer amplification, nucleated cell counts were estimated. The protocol was immunoSEQ multiplex PCR, while the TCRdb copy is restricted to in-frame clones and leaves out a portion. The V and J calls and clone size are taken from that table; D and trimming were inferred from the DNA. The sample yields tens of thousands of clones, 90% to 95% seen once. The sample consisted of peripheral blood. The source of this sequence is a human donor in a cohort sampled during active COVID-19.

This CDR3 reads CASSRREETQYF. The CDR3 nucleotides read TGTGCCAGCAGCCGCCGGGAAGAGACCCAGTACTTC. The rearrangement joins TRBV3-1 (or the pseudogene TRBV3-2) to TRBJ2-5; D remains unclear. The CDR3 totals 12 residues. Germline V lookup: CDR1 LGHDT, CDR2 YNNKEL (reference sequence). The ends were cut back, 4 bases at V and 3 bases at J, with 6 bases in the middle.